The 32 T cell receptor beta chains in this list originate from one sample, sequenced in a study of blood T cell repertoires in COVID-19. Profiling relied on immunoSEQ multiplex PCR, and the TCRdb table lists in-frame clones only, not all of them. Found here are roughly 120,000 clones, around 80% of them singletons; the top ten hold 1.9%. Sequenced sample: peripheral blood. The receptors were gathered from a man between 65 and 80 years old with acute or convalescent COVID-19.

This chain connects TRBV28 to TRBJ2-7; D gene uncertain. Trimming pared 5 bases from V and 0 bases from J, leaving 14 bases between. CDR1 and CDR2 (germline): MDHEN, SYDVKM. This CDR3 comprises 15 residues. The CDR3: CASSHPRQPSYEQYF. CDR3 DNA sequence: TGTGCCAGCAGTCACCCCAGGCAGCCCTCCTACGAGCAGTACTTC.

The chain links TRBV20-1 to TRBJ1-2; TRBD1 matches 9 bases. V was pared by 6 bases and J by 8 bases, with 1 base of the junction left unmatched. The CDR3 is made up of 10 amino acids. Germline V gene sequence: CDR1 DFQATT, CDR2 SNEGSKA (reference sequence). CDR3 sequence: CSADRGGYTF. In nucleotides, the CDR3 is TGCAGTGCGGACAGGGGAGGCTACACCTTC.

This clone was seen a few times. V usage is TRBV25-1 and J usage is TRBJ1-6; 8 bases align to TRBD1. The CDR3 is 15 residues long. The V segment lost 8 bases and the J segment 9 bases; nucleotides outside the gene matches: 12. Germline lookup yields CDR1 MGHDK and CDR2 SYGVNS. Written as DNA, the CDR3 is TGTGCCAGCGCCGCGTCCGGGACAGGCACTTCACCCCTCCACTTT. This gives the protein CASAASGTGTSPLHF.

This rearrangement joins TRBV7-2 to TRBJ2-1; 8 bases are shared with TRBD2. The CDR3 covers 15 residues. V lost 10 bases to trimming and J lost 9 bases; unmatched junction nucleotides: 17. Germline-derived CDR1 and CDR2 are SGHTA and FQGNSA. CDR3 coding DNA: TGTGCCACTCACCTCGGACTAGCTCAAGCCGGTGAGCAGTTCTTC. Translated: CATHLGLAQAGEQFF.

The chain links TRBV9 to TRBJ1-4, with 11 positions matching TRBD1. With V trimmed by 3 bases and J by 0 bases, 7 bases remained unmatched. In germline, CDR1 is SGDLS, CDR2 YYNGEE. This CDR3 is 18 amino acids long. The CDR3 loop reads CASSGGQGASATNEKLFF. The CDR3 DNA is TGTGCCAGCAGCGGAGGACAGGGGGCCTCTGCAACTAATGAAAAACTGTTTTTT.

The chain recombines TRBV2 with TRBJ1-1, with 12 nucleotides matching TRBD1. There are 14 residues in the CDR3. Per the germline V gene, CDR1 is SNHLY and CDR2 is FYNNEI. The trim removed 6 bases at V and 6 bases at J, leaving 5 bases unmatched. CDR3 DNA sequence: TGTGCCAGCAGGGGACAGGGGGCTTCATCTGAAGCTTTCTTT. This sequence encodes CASRGQGASSEAFF.

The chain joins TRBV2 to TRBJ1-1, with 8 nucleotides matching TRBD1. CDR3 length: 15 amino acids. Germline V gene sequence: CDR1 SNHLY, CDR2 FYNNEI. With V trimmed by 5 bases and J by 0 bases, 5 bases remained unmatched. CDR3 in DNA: TGTGCCAGCAGTAGACAGGGGTCTATGAACACTGAAGCTTTCTTT. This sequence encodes CASSRQGSMNTEAFF.

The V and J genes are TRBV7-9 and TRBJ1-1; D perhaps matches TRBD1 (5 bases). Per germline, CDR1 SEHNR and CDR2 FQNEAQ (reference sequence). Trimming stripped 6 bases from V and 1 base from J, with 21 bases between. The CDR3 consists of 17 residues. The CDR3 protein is CASRGREGDSPNTEAFF. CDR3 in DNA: TGTGCCAGCAGGGGGAGGGAGGGCGACAGCCCGAACACTGAAGCTTTCTTT.

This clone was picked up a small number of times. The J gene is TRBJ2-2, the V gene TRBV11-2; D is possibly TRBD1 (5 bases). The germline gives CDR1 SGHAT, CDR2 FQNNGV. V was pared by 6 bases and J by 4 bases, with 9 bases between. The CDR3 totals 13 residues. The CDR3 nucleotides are TGTGCCAGCAGTTACACAGGCACCGGGGAGCTGTTTTTT. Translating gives CASSYTGTGELFF.

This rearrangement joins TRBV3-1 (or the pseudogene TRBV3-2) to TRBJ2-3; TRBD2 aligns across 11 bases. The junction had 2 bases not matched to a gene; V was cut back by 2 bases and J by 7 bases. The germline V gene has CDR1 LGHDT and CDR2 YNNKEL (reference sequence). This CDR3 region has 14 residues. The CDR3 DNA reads TGTGCCAGCAGCCAATCTAGCGGGGGGAATACGCAGTATTTT. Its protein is CASSQSSGGNTQYF.

The CDR3 DNA reads TGTGCCAGCAGCCAAGATACAGCTCGCTATGGCTACACCTTC. Translated: CASSQDTARYGYTF. This chain joins TRBV3-1 (or the pseudogene TRBV3-2) and TRBJ1-2; D unclear. In germline, CDR1 is LGHDT, CDR2 YNNKEL (reference sequence). Trimming took 0 bases from V and 4 from J, leaving 9 bases between them. The CDR3 has 14 amino acids.

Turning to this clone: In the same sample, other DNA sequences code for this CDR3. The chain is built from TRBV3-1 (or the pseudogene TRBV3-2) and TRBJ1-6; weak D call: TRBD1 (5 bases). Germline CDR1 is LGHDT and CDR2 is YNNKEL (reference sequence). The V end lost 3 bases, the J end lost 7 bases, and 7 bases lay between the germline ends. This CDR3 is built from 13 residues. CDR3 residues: CASSQGQNSPLHF. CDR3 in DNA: TGTGCCAGCAGCCAGGGGCAGAATTCACCCCTCCACTTT.

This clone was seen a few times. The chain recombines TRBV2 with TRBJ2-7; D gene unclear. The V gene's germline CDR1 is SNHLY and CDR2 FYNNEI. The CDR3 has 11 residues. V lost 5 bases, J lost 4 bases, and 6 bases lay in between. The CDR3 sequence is CASSSQYEQYF. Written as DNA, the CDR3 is TGTGCCAGCAGTTCCCAGTACGAGCAGTACTTC.

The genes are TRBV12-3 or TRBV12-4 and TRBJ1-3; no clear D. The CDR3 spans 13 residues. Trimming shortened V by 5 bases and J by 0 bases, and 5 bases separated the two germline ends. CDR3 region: CASSLSSGNTIYF. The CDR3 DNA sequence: TGTGCCAGCAGTCTAAGCTCTGGAAACACCATATATTTT.

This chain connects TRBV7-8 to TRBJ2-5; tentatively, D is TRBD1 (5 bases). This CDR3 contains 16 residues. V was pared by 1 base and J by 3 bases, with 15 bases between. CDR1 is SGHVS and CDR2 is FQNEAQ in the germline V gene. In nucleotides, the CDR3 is TGTGCCAGCAGCTTAGGTGGGGCCACTGGGGAAGAGACCCAGTACTTC. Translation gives CASSLGGATGEETQYF.

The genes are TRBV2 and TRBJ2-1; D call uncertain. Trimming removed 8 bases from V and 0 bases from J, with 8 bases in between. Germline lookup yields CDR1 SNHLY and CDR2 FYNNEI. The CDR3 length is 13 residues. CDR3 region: CASSVNSYNEQFF. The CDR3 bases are TGTGCCAGCTCGGTAAACTCCTACAATGAGCAGTTCTTC. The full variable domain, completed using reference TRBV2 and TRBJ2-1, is EPEVTQTPSHQVTQMGQEVILRCVPISNHLYFYWYRQILGQKVEFLVSFYNNEISEKSEIFDDQFSVERPDGSNFTLKIRSTKLEDSAMYFCASSVNSYNEQFFGPGTRLTVL.

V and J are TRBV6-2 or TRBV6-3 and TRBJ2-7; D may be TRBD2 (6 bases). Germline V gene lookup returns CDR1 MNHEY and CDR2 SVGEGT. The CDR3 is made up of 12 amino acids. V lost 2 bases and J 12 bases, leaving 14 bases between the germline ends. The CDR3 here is CASSYPWRGPYF. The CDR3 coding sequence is TGTGCCAGCAGTTACCCATGGAGGGGACCGTACTTC.

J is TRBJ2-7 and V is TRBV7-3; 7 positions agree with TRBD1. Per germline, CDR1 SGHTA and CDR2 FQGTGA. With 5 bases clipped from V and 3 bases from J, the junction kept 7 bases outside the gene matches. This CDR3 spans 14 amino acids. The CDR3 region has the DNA TGTGCCAGCAGCGCTAGACAGGGAATCTACGAGCAGTACTTC. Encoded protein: CASSARQGIYEQYF.

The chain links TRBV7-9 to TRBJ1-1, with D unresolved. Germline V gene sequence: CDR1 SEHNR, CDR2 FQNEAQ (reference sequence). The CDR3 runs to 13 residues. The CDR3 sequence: CLGRDTTITEAFF. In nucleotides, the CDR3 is TGTTTGGGTCGAGACACAACAATAACTGAAGCTTTCTTT.

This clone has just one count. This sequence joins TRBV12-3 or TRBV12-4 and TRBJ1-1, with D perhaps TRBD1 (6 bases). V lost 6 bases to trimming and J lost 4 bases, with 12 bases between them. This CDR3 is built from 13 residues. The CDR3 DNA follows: TGTGCCAGCAGACCTGGGGGCACCACTGAAGCTTTCTTT. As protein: CASRPGGTTEAFF.

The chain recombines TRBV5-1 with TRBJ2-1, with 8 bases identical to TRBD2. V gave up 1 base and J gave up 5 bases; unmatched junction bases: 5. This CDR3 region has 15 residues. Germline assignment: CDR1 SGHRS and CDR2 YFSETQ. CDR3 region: CASSLRTGGDNEQFF. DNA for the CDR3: TGCGCCAGCAGCTTGAGGACGGGGGGGGACAATGAGCAGTTCTTC.

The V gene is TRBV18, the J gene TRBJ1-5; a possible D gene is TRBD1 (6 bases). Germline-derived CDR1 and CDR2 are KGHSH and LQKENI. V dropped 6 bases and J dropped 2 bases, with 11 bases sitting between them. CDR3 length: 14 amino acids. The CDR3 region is CASSPAGGNQPQHF. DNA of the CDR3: TGTGCCAGCTCGCCCGCAGGGGGCAATCAGCCCCAGCATTTT.

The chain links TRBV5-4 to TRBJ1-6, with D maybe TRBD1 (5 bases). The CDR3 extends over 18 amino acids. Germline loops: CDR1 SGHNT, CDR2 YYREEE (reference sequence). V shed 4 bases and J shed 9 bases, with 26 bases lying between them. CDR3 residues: CASSDGSIKSGGISPLHF. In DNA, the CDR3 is TGTGCCAGCAGCGATGGCTCCATAAAATCCGGGGGTATTTCACCCCTCCACTTT.

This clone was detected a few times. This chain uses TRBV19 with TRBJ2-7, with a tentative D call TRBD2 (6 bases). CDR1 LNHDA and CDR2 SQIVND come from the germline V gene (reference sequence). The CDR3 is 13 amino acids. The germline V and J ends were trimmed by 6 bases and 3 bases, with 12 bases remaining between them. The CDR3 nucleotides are TGTGCCAGTAGCCAGGGAGGAGGCTACGAGCAGTACTTC. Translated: CASSQGGGYEQYF.

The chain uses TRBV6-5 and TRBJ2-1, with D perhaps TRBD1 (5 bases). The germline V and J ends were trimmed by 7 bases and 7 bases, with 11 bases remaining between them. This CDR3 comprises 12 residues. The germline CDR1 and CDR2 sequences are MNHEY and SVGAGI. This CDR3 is CASKGARNEQFF. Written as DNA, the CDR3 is TGTGCCAGCAAAGGGGCACGTAATGAGCAGTTCTTC.

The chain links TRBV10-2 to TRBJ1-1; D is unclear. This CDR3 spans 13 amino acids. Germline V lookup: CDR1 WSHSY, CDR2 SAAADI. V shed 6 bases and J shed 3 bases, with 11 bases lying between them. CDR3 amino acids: CASRVAGYTEAFF. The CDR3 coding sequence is TGCGCCAGCAGGGTCGCCGGGTACACTGAAGCTTTCTTT.

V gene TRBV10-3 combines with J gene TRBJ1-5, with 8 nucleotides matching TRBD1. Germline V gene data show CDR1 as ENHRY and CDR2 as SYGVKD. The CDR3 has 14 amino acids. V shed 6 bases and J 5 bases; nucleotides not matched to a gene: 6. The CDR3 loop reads CAIRATGDDQPQHF. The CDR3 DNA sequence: TGTGCCATCAGAGCGACAGGGGATGATCAGCCCCAGCATTTT.

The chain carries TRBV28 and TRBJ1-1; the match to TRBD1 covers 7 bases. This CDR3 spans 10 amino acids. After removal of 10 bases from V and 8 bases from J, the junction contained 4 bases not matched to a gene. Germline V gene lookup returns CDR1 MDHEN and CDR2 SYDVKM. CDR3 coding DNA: TGTGCCACCGGGACAGTAGAAGCTTTCTTT. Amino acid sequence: CATGTVEAFF.

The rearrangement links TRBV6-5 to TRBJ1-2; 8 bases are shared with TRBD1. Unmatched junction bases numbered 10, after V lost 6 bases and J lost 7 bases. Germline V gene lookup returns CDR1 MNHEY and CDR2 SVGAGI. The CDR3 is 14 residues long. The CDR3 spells CASRTGTGYSGYTF. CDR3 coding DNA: TGTGCCAGCAGGACCGGGACAGGTTATAGTGGCTACACCTTC.

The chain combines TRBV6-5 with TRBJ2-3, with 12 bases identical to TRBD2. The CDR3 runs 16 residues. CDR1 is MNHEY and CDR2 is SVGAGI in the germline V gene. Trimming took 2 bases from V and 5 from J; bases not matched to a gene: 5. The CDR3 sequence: CASSYHPTSGGDTQYF. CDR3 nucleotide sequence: TGTGCCAGCAGTTACCATCCGACTAGCGGGGGAGATACGCAGTATTTT.

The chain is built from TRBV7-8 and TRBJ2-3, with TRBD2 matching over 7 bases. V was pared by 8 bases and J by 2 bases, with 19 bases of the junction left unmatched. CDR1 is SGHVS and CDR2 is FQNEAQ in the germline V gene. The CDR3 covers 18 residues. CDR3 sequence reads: CASGVGRGVSIITDTQYF. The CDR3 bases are TGTGCCAGCGGAGTCGGTCGGGGGGTCTCAATCATCACAGATACGCAGTATTTT.

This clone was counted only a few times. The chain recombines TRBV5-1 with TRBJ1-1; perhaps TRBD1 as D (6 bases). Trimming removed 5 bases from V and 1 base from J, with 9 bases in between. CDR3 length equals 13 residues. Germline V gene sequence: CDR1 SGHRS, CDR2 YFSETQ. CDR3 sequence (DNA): TGCGCCAGCAGACTGACAGGGAACACTGAAGCTTTCTTT. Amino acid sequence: CASRLTGNTEAFF.